This note documents a single TCR beta chain sequence. The antigen remains unidentified. This record comes from a study of cytomegalovirus exposure and HLA in healthy donors. Looked up from germline, CDR1 is SGHVS and CDR2 is FQNEAQ. Germline trimming cut 5 bases from V and 3 bases from J; bases unmatched to any gene: 6. The length of the CDR3 is 14 residues. PCR amplification relied on 60 Vbeta primers (plus 13 Jbeta primers). The authors' processing: An analysis that came later counted 80 million or so unique TCR beta chains, roughly 11 million shared. Method: immunoSEQ multiplex PCR; TCRdb's copy keeps in-frame clones and lacks some. For V, J and clone size, that table is used; D and trimming come from the DNA. This table holds approximately 110,000 clones, 79% found once. Study-wide results and caveats: Accurate predictions that matched the HLA-A and HLA-B alleles of most subjects were reportedly made from TCR beta sequences.

The genes are TRBV7-8 and TRBJ2-5; 7 positions agree with TRBD1. The sequenced sample consisted of PBMCs. This sequence was found in a woman in her 40s in good health and CMV-seronegative. CDR3 region: CASSPRGTEETQYF. The DNA of the CDR3 is TGTGCCAGCAGCCCAAGGGGGACAGAAGAGACCCAGTACTTC.